Given below is one T cell receptor beta chain in context. The source of the sample is a study of blood T cell repertoires in COVID-19. Study as a whole: Researchers got acute and convalescent COVID-19 samples from the United States, Italy and Spain. The analysed material was cDNA or gDNA that came from T cells, B-cell-depleted T cells, or PBMCs.

Germline V CDR1 and CDR2: LGHDT, YNNKEL (reference sequence). The CDR3 runs to 13 residues. Deletions cut 4 bases from V and 6 bases from J, with 11 bases between. Original processing methods: Amplified reference gene primers provided the basis for estimating nucleated cell counts. Here immunoSEQ multiplex PCR was the method, and the copy in TCRdb shows in-frame clones only, minus some. The V and J calls and clone size were taken over from that table, and D and trimming were inferred from the DNA. The table lists around 69,000 clones, roughly 79% of them singletons, with 20% to 25% in the top ten. The chain has TRBV3-1 (or the pseudogene TRBV3-2) and TRBJ2-3, with a tentative D call TRBD2 (6 bases). Sequenced input: peripheral blood. The sequence was collected from a woman in her seventies with acute or convalescent COVID-19. The CDR3 bases are TGTGCCAGCAGCCGCGGACGGGGGGATACGCAGTATTTT. This encodes CASSRGRGDTQYF.